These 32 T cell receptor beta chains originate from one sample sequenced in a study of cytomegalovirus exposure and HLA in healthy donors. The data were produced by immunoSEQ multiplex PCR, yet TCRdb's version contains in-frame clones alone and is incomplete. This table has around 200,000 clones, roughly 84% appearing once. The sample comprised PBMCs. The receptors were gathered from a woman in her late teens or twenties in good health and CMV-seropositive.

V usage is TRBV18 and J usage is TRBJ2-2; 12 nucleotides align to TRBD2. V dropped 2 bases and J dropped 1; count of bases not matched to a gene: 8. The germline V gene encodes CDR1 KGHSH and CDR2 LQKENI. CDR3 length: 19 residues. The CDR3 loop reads CASSPLGLAGLRNTGELFF. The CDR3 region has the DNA TGTGCCAGCTCACCATTAGGACTAGCGGGGCTCAGGAACACCGGGGAGCTGTTTTTT.

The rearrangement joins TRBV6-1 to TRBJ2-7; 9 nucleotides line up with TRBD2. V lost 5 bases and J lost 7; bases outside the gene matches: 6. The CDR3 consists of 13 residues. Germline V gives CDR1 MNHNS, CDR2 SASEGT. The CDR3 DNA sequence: TGTGCCAGCAGTCCGGGACTAGCCTCGGAGCAGTACTTC. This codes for CASSPGLASEQYF.

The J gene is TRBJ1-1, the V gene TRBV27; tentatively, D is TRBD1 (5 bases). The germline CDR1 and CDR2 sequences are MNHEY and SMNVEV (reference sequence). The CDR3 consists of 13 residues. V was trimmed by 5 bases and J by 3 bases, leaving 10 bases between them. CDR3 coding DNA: TGTGCCAGCAGTAAAGGGGTGTACACTGAAGCTTTCTTT. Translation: CASSKGVYTEAFF.

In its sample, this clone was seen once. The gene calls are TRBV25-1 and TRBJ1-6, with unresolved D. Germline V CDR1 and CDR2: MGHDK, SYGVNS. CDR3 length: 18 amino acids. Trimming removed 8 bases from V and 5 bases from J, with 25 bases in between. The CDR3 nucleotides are TGTGCCAGCTTAAACTCCGGTCGTTTACGATTGAATAATTCACCCCTCCACTTT. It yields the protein CASLNSGRLRLNNSPLHF. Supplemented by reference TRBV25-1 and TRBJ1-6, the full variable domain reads EADIYQTPRYLVIGTGKKITLECSQTMGHDKMYWYQQDPGMELHLIHYSYGVNSTEKGDLSSESTVSRIRTEHFPLTLESARPSHTSQYLCASLNSGRLRLNNSPLHFGNGTRLTVT.

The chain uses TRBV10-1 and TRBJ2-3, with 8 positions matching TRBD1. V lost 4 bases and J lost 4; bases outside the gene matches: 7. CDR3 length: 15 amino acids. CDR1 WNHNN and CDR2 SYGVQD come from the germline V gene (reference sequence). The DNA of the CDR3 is TGCGCCAGCAGTGCCGGACAGGGACGCGCAGATACGCAGTATTTT. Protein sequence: CASSAGQGRADTQYF.

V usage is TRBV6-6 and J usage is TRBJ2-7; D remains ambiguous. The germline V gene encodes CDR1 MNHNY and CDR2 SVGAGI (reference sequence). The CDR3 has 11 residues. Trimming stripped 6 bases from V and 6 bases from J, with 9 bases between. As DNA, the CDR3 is TGTGCCAGCAGGGCAAAACGCGAGCAGTACTTC. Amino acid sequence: CASRAKREQYF.

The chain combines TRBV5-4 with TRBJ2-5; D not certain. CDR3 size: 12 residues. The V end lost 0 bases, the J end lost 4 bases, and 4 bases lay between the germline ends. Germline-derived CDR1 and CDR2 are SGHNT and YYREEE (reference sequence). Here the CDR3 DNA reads TGTGCCAGCAGCTTGGCCGGAGAGACCCAGTACTTC. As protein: CASSLAGETQYF.

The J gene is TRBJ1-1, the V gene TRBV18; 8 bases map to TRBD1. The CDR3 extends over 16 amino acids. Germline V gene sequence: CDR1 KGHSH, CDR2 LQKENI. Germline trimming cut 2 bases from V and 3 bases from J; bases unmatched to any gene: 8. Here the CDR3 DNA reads TGTGCCAGCTCACCAAGGGCAGGGGGCCCGGACACTGAAGCTTTCTTT. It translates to CASSPRAGGPDTEAFF.

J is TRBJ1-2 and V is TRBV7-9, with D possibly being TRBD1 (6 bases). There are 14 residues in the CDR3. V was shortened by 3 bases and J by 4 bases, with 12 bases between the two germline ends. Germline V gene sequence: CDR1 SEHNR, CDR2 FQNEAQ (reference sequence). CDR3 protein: CASSFPGDPYGYTF. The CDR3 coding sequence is TGTGCCAGCAGCTTCCCAGGGGACCCCTATGGCTACACCTTC.

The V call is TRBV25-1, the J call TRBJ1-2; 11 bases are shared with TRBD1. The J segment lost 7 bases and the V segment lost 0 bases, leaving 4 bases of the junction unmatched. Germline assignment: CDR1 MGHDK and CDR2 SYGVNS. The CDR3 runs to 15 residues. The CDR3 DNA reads TGTGCCAGCAGTGAATACGAAGGACAGGGGGCTGGCTACACCTTC. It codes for CASSEYEGQGAGYTF.

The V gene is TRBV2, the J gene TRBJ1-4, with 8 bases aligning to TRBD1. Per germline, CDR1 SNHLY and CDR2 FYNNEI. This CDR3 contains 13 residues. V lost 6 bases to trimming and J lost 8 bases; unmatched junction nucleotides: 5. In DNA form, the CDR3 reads TGTGCCAGCAGGGCAGGGGGCCTGGAAAAACTGTTTTTT. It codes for CASRAGGLEKLFF.

The CDR3 DNA reads as TGTGCCAGCAGAGAAAAGGGGACAGATACGCAGTATTTT. As protein: CASREKGTDTQYF. The V gene is TRBV7-9, the J gene TRBJ2-3, with a weak D call TRBD1 (5 bases). The CDR3 consists of 13 residues. Per germline, CDR1 SEHNR and CDR2 FQNEAQ (reference sequence). V shed 6 bases and J shed 3 bases, with 10 bases lying between them.

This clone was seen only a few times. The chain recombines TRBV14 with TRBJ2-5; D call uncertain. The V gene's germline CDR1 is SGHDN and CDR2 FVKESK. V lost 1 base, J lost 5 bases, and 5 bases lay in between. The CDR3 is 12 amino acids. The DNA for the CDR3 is TGTGCCAGCAGCCAAGTTCCGGAGACCCAGTACTTC. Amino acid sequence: CASSQVPETQYF.

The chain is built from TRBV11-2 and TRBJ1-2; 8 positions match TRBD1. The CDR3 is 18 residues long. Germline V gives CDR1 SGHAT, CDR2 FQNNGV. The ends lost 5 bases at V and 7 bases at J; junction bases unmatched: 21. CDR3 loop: CASSPLAVFGQGATGYTF. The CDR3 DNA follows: TGTGCCAGCAGCCCCCTTGCCGTGTTTGGTCAGGGGGCGACTGGCTACACCTTC.

The CDR3 reads CASSPPSRGGGEQYF. The CDR3 DNA is TGTGCCAGCAGCCCCCCTTCGCGGGGGGGTGGTGAGCAGTACTTC. This chain connects TRBV14 to TRBJ2-7, with 9 bases matching TRBD2. The CDR3 is 15 amino acids. The germline V gene has CDR1 SGHDN and CDR2 FVKESK. The junction had 11 bases not matched to a gene; V was cut back by 4 bases and J by 7 bases.

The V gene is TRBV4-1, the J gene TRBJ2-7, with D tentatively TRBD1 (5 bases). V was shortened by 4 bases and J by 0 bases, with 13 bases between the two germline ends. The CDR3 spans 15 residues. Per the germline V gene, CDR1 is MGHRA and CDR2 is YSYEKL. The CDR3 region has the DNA TGCGCCAGCAGCCTCAGGGCTCTCAGCTCCTACGAGCAGTACTTC. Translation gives CASSLRALSSYEQYF.

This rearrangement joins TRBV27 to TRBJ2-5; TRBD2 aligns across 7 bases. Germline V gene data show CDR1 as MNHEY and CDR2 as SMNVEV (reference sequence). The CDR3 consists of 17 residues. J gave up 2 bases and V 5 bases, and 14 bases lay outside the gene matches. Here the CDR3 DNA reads TGTGCCAGCAGTACCCGGGGGACTACCTCGGGGCAAGAGACCCAGTACTTC. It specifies CASSTRGTTSGQETQYF.

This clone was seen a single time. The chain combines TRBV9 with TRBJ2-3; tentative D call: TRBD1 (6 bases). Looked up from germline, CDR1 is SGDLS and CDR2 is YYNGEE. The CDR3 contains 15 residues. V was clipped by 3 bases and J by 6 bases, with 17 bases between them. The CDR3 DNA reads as TGTGCCAGCAGCGGAGGGGGTTCTTTAACGGATACGCAGTATTTT. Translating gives CASSGGGSLTDTQYF.

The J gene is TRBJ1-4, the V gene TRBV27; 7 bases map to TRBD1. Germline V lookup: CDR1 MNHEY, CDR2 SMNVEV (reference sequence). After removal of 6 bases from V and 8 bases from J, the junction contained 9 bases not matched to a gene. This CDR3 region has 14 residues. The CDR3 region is CASSPAGGGEKLFF. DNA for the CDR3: TGTGCCAGCAGCCCGGCAGGGGGTGGCGAAAAACTGTTTTTT.

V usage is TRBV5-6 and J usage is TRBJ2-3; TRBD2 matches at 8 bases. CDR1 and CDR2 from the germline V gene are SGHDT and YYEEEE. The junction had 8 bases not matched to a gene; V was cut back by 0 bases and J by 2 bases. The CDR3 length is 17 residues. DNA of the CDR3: TGTGCCAGCAGCTTGGCATTTCAGCGGGGGCACACAGATACGCAGTATTTT. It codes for CASSLAFQRGHTDTQYF.

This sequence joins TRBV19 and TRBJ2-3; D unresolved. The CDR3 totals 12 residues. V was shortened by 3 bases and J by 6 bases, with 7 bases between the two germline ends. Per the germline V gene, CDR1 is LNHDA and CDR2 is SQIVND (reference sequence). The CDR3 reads CASSIRGDTQYF. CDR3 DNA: TGTGCCAGTAGTATCCGAGGCGATACGCAGTATTTT.

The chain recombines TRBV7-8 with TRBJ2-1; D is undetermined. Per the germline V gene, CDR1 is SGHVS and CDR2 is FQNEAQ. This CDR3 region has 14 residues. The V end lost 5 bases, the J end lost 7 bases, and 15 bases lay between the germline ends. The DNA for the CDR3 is TGTGCCAGCAGCCCCTACCTCACGAGGAATGAGCAGTTCTTC. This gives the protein CASSPYLTRNEQFF.

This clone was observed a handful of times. The CDR3 is CASGNGGYTF. The CDR3 DNA follows: TGTGCCTCGGGGAATGGTGGCTACACCTTC. The V call is TRBV12-5, the J call TRBJ1-2; the D is unclear. This CDR3 comprises 10 residues. Per germline, CDR1 LGHNT and CDR2 FRNRAP.

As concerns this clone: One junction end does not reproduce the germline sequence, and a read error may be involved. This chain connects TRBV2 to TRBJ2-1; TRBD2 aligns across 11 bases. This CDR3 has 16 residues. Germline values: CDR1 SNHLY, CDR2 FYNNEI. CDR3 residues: CASSEGLAGSYNEQFF. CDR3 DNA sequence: TGTGCCAGCAGCGAAGGACTAGCGGGTAGCTACAATGAGCAGTTCTTC.

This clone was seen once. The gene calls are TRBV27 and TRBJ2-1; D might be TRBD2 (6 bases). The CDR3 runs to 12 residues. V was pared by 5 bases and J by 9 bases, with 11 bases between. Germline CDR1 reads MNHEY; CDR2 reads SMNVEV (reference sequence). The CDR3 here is CASSLPGGEQFF. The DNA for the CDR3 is TGTGCCAGCAGTCTCCCCGGGGGTGAGCAGTTCTTC.

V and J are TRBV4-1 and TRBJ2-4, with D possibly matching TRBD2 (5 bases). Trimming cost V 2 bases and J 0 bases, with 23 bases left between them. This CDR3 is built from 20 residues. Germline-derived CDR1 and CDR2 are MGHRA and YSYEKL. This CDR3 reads CASSQIPPENSGLAKNIQYF. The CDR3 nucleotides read TGCGCCAGCAGCCAAATACCCCCAGAGAACAGCGGCTTAGCCAAAAACATTCAGTACTTC.

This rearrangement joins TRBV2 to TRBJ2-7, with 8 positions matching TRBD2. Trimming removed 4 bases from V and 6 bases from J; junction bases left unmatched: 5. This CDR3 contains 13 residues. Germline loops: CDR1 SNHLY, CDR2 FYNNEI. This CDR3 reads CASSVGLEVEQYF. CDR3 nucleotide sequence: TGTGCCAGCAGTGTGGGACTAGAGGTCGAGCAGTACTTC.

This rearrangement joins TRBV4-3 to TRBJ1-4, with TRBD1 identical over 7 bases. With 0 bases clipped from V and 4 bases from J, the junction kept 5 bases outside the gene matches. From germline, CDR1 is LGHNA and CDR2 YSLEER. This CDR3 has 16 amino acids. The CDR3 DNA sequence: TGCGCCAGCAGCCAAGATCAGGGGGATGATAATGAAAAACTGTTTTTT. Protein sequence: CASSQDQGDDNEKLFF.

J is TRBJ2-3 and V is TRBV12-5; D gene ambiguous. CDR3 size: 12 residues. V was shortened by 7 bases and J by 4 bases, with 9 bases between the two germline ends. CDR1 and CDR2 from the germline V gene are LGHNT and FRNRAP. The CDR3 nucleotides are TGTGCTAGTGCCCCTCCCTCAGATACGCAGTATTTT. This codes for CASAPPSDTQYF.

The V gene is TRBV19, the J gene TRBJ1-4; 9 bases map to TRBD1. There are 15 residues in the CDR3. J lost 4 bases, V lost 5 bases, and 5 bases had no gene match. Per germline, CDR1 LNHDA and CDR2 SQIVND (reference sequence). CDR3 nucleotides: TGTGCCAGTAGTCCCGGGACAGGGCTTAATGAAAAACTGTTTTTT. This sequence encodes CASSPGTGLNEKLFF.

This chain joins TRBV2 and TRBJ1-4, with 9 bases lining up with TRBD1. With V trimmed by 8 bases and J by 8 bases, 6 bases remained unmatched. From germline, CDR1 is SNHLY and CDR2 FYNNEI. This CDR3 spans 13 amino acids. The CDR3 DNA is TGTGCCAGCGAGGGACAGGGAGGCGAAAAACTGTTTTTT. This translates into CASEGQGGEKLFF.

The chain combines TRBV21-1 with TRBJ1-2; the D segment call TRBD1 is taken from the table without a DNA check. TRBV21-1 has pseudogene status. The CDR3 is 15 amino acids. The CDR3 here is CASSKQQGVNYGYTF. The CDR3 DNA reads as TGTGCCAGCAGCAAACAGCAGGGGGTTAACTATGGCTACACCTTC.